The 2 T cell receptor beta chains reported below all come from one sample, sequenced in a study. In TCRdb, the RT-PCR reads were re-called with MiXCR into one record per CDR3 protein. The table shows almost 700,000 distinct CDR3 sequences, with approximately 15% occurring only once. The sequenced sample was memory CD4+ T cells from blood. The origin of the receptors is a female donor in good health, serving as a healthy control.

This clonotype was found a few times. The chain recombines TRBV4-2 with TRBJ2-3, with TRBD1 matching over 11 bases. Germline V lookup: CDR1 LGHNA, CDR2 YNFKEQ. The CDR3 length is 16 residues. The V and J ends lost 0 bases and 6 bases, in that order; junction bases with no gene match: 5. CDR3 residues: CASSQDWTGGMDTQYF. In nucleotides, the CDR3 is TGTGCCAGCAGCCAAGACTGGACAGGGGGCATGGATACGCAGTATTTT.

This clonotype was picked up many times. V usage is TRBV20-1 and J usage is TRBJ2-7, with 10 bases lining up with TRBD2. There are 13 residues in the CDR3. Germline V gene data show CDR1 as DFQATT and CDR2 as SNEGSKA (reference sequence). V was clipped by 3 bases and J by 6 bases; unmatched bases: 5. CDR3 amino acids: CSASLAGAPEQYF. DNA of the CDR3: TGCAGTGCTAGTCTAGCGGGAGCTCCCGAGCAGTACTTC.